This entry lists 32 T cell receptor beta chains sequenced from one sample in a study of T cell responses to AZD1222 COVID-19 vaccine (TCRdb year 2021). In light of the paper, this sample's time point label describes: baseline before first vaccination. Libraries were built with the immunoSEQ multiplex PCR assay. The table was pulled from immuneACCESS by TCRdb, which kept in-frame rearrangements only. Such tables lose some clones; where checked, under half of the loss comes from unresolved V genes, and the rest has no known cause. Present in this sample are fewer than 50,000 clones, around 80% of which were seen just once. The ten largest clones take up 3% to 5% of the sample. Material: peripheral blood, obtained on day 0 of AZD1222 vaccination. These receptors all come from an adult in good health.

The chain is built from TRBV5-1 and TRBJ2-5; TRBD2 aligns across 8 bases. CDR1 and CDR2 (germline): SGHRS, YFSETQ. The CDR3 contains 16 residues. Unmatched junction bases numbered 9, after V lost 0 bases and J lost 5 bases. The CDR3 DNA reads TGCGCCAGCAGCTTGGAAGGTCGAGCGGGGGTGGAGACCCAGTACTTC. It encodes CASSLEGRAGVETQYF.

J is TRBJ2-7 and V is TRBV5-8, with D hard to call. Germline CDR1 SGHTS, CDR2 YDEGEE. This CDR3 is 14 amino acids long. V dropped 1 base and J dropped 2 bases, with 10 bases sitting between them. Here the CDR3 DNA reads TGTGCCAGCAGCTTGAAGGGTGGAGCCTACGAGCAGTACTTC. Its translation: CASSLKGGAYEQYF.

CDR3 nucleotides: TGCGCCAGCAGCTTGGGCGGGGACAGGCATAGGCCTGAAGCTTTCTTT. Amino acids: CASSLGGDRHRPEAFF. The chain couples TRBV5-1 to TRBJ1-1; 8 nucleotides align to TRBD1. Per germline, CDR1 SGHRS and CDR2 YFSETQ. J lost 6 bases, V lost 0 bases, and 10 bases had no gene match. This CDR3 is built from 16 residues.

The chain has TRBV3-1 (or the pseudogene TRBV3-2) and TRBJ1-1; D perhaps matches TRBD1 (5 bases). From germline, CDR1 is LGHDT and CDR2 YNNKEL (reference sequence). V lost 5 bases and J 1 base, leaving 14 bases between the germline ends. The CDR3 is made up of 15 amino acids. The CDR3 sequence is CASSSTAGGNTEAFF. The DNA of the CDR3 is TGTGCCAGCAGCTCGACGGCCGGGGGGAACACTGAAGCTTTCTTT.

The V call is TRBV27, the J call TRBJ2-3, with unresolved D. Trimming cost V 6 bases and J 2 bases, with 9 bases left between them. The CDR3 totals 13 residues. Germline V gene lookup returns CDR1 MNHEY and CDR2 SMNVEV (reference sequence). For the CDR3, the DNA is TGTGCCAGCAGGGACGCGGACACAGATACGCAGTATTTT. Translating gives CASRDADTDTQYF.

V and J are TRBV2 and TRBJ1-4; D is unresolved. This CDR3 region has 15 residues. Deletions cut 0 bases from V and 1 base from J, with 6 bases between. Germline CDR1 reads SNHLY; CDR2 reads FYNNEI. Here the CDR3 DNA reads TGTGCCAGCAGTGAAGCGGTCGGAACTAATGAAAAACTGTTTTTT. It specifies CASSEAVGTNEKLFF. The whole variable domain, remainder taken from reference TRBV2 and TRBJ1-4, is EPEVTQTPSHQVTQMGQEVILRCVPISNHLYFYWYRQILGQKVEFLVSFYNNEISEKSEIFDDQFSVERPDGSNFTLKIRSTKLEDSAMYFCASSEAVGTNEKLFFGSGTQLSVL.

The genes are TRBV9 and TRBJ2-1; D is undetermined. With 0 bases removed from V and 12 bases from J, the gap between germline ends came to 13 bases. This CDR3 contains 13 residues. Per germline, CDR1 SGDLS and CDR2 YYNGEE. CDR3 in DNA: TGTGCCAGCAGCGTAGATCCGTCCCTCTGGCAGTTCTTC. Amino acids: CASSVDPSLWQFF.

The rearrangement links TRBV7-9 to TRBJ1-2; 11 nucleotides align to TRBD1. The CDR3 runs to 16 residues. Germline V gene lookup returns CDR1 SEHNR and CDR2 FQNEAQ (reference sequence). V gave up 5 bases and J gave up 5 bases; unmatched junction bases: 10. CDR3 bases: TGTGCCAGCAGCGCAAAGGACAGGGGGCGTTGGTATGGCTACACCTTC. This translates into CASSAKDRGRWYGYTF. Supplemented by reference TRBV7-9 and TRBJ1-2, the full variable domain reads DTGVSQNPRHKITKRGQNVTFRCDPISEHNRLYWYRQTLGQGPEFLTYFQNEAQLEKSRLLSDRFSAERPKGSFSTLEIQRTEQGDSAMYLCASSAKDRGRWYGYTFGSGTRLTVV.

The V gene is TRBV4-3, the J gene TRBJ2-2, with D unclear. Germline V gene data show CDR1 as LGHNA and CDR2 as YSLEER. Trimming removed 4 bases from V and 6 bases from J, with 15 bases in between. The CDR3 extends over 15 amino acids. CDR3 DNA sequence: TGCGCCAGCAGCCGAAGGTCGGCTGGGCCCGGGGAGCTGTTTTTT. Translated, it gives CASSRRSAGPGELFF.

The chain has TRBV3-1 (or the pseudogene TRBV3-2) and TRBJ1-5, with D unclear. The CDR3 extends over 14 amino acids. Germline CDR1 and CDR2: LGHDT and YNNKEL (reference sequence). V was shortened by 1 base and J by 5 bases, with 9 bases between the two germline ends. CDR3 residues: CASSQVAVDQPQHF. In nucleotides, the CDR3 is TGTGCCAGCAGCCAAGTCGCAGTGGATCAGCCCCAGCATTTT.

The chain has TRBV28 and TRBJ1-2; D is uncertain. V dropped 9 bases and J dropped 0 bases, with 5 bases sitting between them. The CDR3 contains 11 residues. Germline V CDR1 and CDR2: MDHEN, SYDVKM. CDR3 sequence (DNA): TGTGCCAGTAGAGCTAACTATGGCTACACCTTC. Amino acid sequence: CASRANYGYTF.

The chain has TRBV7-6 and TRBJ2-2; D unclear. Trimming removed 5 bases from V and 6 bases from J, with 19 bases in between. Looked up from germline, CDR1 is SGHVS and CDR2 is FNYEAQ. The CDR3 runs to 16 residues. This CDR3 is CASSLGSSPLSGELFF. The CDR3 DNA reads as TGTGCCAGCAGCCTCGGGTCCTCGCCTTTGTCCGGGGAGCTGTTTTTT.

The J gene is TRBJ1-5, the V gene TRBV6-1, with 9 positions matching TRBD1. CDR3 length: 17 residues. The germline gives CDR1 MNHNS, CDR2 SASEGT. V lost 4 bases and J lost 0; bases outside the gene matches: 7. CDR3 sequence reads: CASSATGGFSSNQPQHF. The CDR3 DNA is TGTGCCAGCAGTGCGACAGGGGGGTTCAGTAGCAATCAGCCCCAGCATTTT.

The rearrangement joins TRBV11-3 to TRBJ2-1, with D tentatively TRBD2 (5 bases). The CDR3 totals 13 residues. The germline V gene encodes CDR1 SGHNT and CDR2 YENEEA. The ends were cut back, 1 base at V and 9 bases at J, with 10 bases in the middle. The CDR3 is CASSLALAGEQFF. CDR3 nucleotide sequence: TGTGCCAGCAGCTTAGCCCTAGCAGGTGAGCAGTTCTTC.

The V and J genes are TRBV24-1 and TRBJ2-6, with D tentatively TRBD1 (5 bases). The germline gives CDR1 KGHDR, CDR2 SFDVKD. The CDR3 covers 19 residues. Trimming took 7 bases from V and 0 from J, leaving 21 bases between them. CDR3 amino acids: CATRQFILKTVSGANVLTF. The CDR3 DNA sequence: TGTGCCACCAGGCAATTCATCCTCAAGACAGTCTCTGGGGCCAACGTCCTGACTTTC.

The chain employs TRBV28 and TRBJ2-3; the D gene is possibly TRBD2 (5 bases). CDR3 length: 15 residues. Trimming cost V 5 bases and J 3 bases, with 15 bases left between them. Looked up from germline, CDR1 is MDHEN and CDR2 is SYDVKM. The CDR3 DNA reads as TGTGCCAGCAGTAGCCGGGGAGACGGGACAGATACGCAGTATTTT. Translated, it gives CASSSRGDGTDTQYF.

The chain links TRBV18 to TRBJ2-7; maybe TRBD1 (6 bases). Germline assignment: CDR1 KGHSH and CDR2 LQKENI. The length of the CDR3 is 16 residues. V shed 2 bases and J shed 0 bases, with 14 bases lying between them. This CDR3 is CASSPMGARSSYEQYF. CDR3 sequence (DNA): TGTGCCAGCTCACCAATGGGGGCAAGGAGCTCCTACGAGCAGTACTTC.

The chain has TRBV5-4 and TRBJ1-2; TRBD1 aligns across 7 bases. Looked up from germline, CDR1 is SGHNT and CDR2 is YYREEE (reference sequence). Trimming removed 2 bases from V and 0 bases from J; junction bases left unmatched: 7. The CDR3 consists of 16 residues. CDR3 sequence: CASSLGGAPSNYGYTF. DNA for the CDR3: TGTGCCAGCAGCTTAGGGGGCGCCCCGTCTAACTATGGCTACACCTTC.

In this sample, this clone turned up a few times. The V call is TRBV11-2, the J call TRBJ1-2, with D hard to call. This CDR3 region has 11 residues. CDR1 is SGHAT and CDR2 is FQNNGV in the germline V gene. Trimming left V 8 bases short and J 4 bases short, with 8 bases between. The CDR3 spells CASGESYGYTF. The CDR3 nucleotides read TGTGCCAGCGGCGAAAGCTATGGCTACACCTTC.

The gene calls are TRBV24-1 and TRBJ2-1; 9 positions match TRBD2. V trimming: 3 bases; J trimming: 8 bases; junction bases outside the gene matches: 7. The CDR3 contains 15 residues. CDR1 is KGHDR, CDR2 SFDVKD, per germline. The CDR3: CATSDPGLAIHEQFF. The CDR3 bases are TGTGCCACCAGTGATCCGGGACTAGCAATCCATGAGCAGTTCTTC.

A few counts support this clone. The chain joins TRBV30 to TRBJ1-6, with D perhaps TRBD1 (6 bases). V lost 0 bases to trimming and J lost 4 bases, with 10 bases between them. The CDR3 is 15 residues long. The germline CDR1 and CDR2 sequences are GTSNPN and SVGIG (reference sequence). CDR3 residues: CAWSVVGQYNSPLHF. CDR3 bases: TGTGCCTGGAGTGTAGTAGGACAGTATAATTCACCCCTCCACTTT.

V gene TRBV19 combines with J gene TRBJ2-3; TRBD2 matches at 8 bases. There are 15 residues in the CDR3. The V gene end was trimmed by 3 bases and the J gene end by 0 bases; junction bases not matched to a gene: 2. Germline CDR1 reads LNHDA; CDR2 reads SQIVND (reference sequence). As DNA, the CDR3 is TGTGCCAGTAGTATCGGGGGGGAGAGCACAGATACGCAGTATTTT. Amino acid sequence: CASSIGGESTDTQYF.

J is TRBJ2-2 and V is TRBV30, with D perhaps TRBD2 (6 bases). From germline, CDR1 is GTSNPN and CDR2 SVGIG (reference sequence). Trimming cost V 2 bases and J 1 base, with 11 bases left between them. This CDR3 is 15 amino acids long. CDR3 residues: CAWSKGAGNTGELFF. The CDR3 bases are TGTGCCTGGAGTAAGGGAGCGGGGAACACCGGGGAGCTGTTTTTT.

The chain joins TRBV3-1 (or the pseudogene TRBV3-2) to TRBJ2-2; the match to TRBD1 covers 10 bases. This CDR3 is built from 15 residues. Trimming at V came to 5 bases and at J to 4 bases, leaving 4 bases not matched to a gene. From germline, CDR1 is LGHDT and CDR2 YNNKEL (reference sequence). The CDR3 here is CASSFGQGGTGELFF. In DNA, the CDR3 is TGTGCCAGCAGCTTCGGACAGGGGGGCACCGGGGAGCTGTTTTTT.

The chain is built from TRBV6-5 and TRBJ2-5, with D possibly being TRBD2 (6 bases). V lost 2 bases to trimming and J lost 5 bases, with 15 bases between them. From germline, CDR1 is MNHEY and CDR2 SVGAGI. The CDR3 is made up of 15 amino acids. DNA for the CDR3: TGTGCCAGCAGTTACGGGGGGAGTGGTACGGAGACCCAGTACTTC. It codes for CASSYGGSGTETQYF.

V is TRBV7-9 and J is TRBJ1-4, with D perhaps TRBD1 (5 bases). Germline V lookup: CDR1 SEHNR, CDR2 FQNEAQ (reference sequence). The CDR3 totals 15 residues. Trimming left V 4 bases short and J 6 bases short, with 15 bases between. For the CDR3, the DNA is TGTGCCAGCAGCTCTGAGGTTCGAGGGGATGAAAAACTGTTTTTT. It encodes CASSSEVRGDEKLFF.

The chain uses TRBV3-1 (or the pseudogene TRBV3-2) and TRBJ1-5; D remains ambiguous. Germline V gene sequence: CDR1 LGHDT, CDR2 YNNKEL (reference sequence). V lost 1 base to trimming and J lost 5 bases, with 9 bases between them. This CDR3 is built from 14 residues. CDR3 loop: CASSQGSGDQPQHF. CDR3 DNA sequence: TGTGCCAGCAGCCAAGGGTCAGGAGATCAGCCCCAGCATTTT.

This clone was detected a few times. This rearrangement joins TRBV7-2 to TRBJ1-5, with a possible D match to TRBD1 (5 bases). This CDR3 has 16 amino acids. V lost 5 bases and J 5 bases, leaving 19 bases between the germline ends. The germline CDR1 and CDR2 sequences are SGHTA and FQGNSA. CDR3 residues: CASSPDGDGRHQPQHF. CDR3 coding DNA: TGTGCCAGCAGCCCCGATGGGGACGGACGACATCAGCCCCAGCATTTT.

V gene TRBV7-2 combines with J gene TRBJ1-3; D call uncertain. The CDR3 has 17 residues. Germline CDR1 reads SGHTA; CDR2 reads FQGNSA. Trimming cost V 1 base and J 1 base, with 14 bases left between them. This chain's CDR3 is CASSLVPAPASGNTIYF. CDR3 sequence (DNA): TGTGCCAGCAGCTTAGTTCCGGCCCCGGCTTCTGGAAACACCATATATTTT.

The table lists this clone with a count of one. V is TRBV30 and J is TRBJ1-6; D unresolved. V was cut by 3 bases and J by 3 bases, with 6 bases left in between. The length of the CDR3 is 13 residues. The V gene's germline CDR1 is GTSNPN and CDR2 SVGIG (reference sequence). The CDR3 here is CAWRPNYNSPLHF. CDR3 coding DNA: TGTGCCTGGAGACCTAACTATAATTCACCCCTCCACTTT.

This clone was detected a few times. The chain joins TRBV28 to TRBJ1-4; D remains unclear. V lost 11 bases to trimming and J lost 8 bases, with 18 bases between them. This CDR3 comprises 13 residues. In germline, CDR1 is MDHEN, CDR2 SYDVKM. The CDR3 DNA reads as TGTGCCTGCGCTGGGTACGGAGAGGAAAAACTGTTTTTT. Translated, it gives CACAGYGEEKLFF. The full variable domain, its missing parts supplied by reference TRBV28 and TRBJ1-4, is DVKVTQSSRYLVKRTGEKVFLECVQDMDHENMFWYRQDPGLGLRLIYFSYDVKMKEKGDIPEGYSVSREKKERFSLILESASTNQTSMYLCACAGYGEEKLFFGSGTQLSVL.

This chain joins TRBV18 and TRBJ1-1; D perhaps matches TRBD1 (5 bases). The CDR3 totals 14 residues. V lost 4 bases, J lost 1 base, and 10 bases lay in between. The germline V gene encodes CDR1 KGHSH and CDR2 LQKENI. This chain's CDR3 is CASSRLQENTEAFF. DNA for the CDR3: TGTGCCAGCTCACGACTACAGGAGAACACTGAAGCTTTCTTT.